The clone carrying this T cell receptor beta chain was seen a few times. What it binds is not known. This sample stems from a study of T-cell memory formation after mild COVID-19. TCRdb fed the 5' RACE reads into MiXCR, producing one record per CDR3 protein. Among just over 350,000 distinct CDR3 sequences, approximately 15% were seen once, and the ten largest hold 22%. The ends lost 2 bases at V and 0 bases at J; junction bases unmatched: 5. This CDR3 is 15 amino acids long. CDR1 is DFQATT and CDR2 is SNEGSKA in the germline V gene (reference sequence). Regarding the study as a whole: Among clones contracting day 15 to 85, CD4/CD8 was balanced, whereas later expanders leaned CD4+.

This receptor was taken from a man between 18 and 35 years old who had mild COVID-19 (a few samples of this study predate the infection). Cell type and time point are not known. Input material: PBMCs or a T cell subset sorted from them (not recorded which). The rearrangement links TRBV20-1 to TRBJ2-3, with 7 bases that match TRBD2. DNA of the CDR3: TGCAGTGCTAGAAGCTGGCGGGAGAGCACAGATACGCAGTATTTT. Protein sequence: CSARSWRESTDTQYF.